This T cell receptor beta chain was identified in a study of T cell responses to AZD1222 COVID-19 vaccine (dated by TCRdb to about 2021). Some background on the complete study: A total of 233 trial participants underwent TCR sequencing, of whom about 200 received two doses of AZD1222 and about 26 received two doses of the MenACWY control vaccine. Enrollment into the trials was organized by age into subgroups of 18-55, 56-69 and 70-plus years, and those subgroups contained approximately 150, 30 and 60 TCR-sequenced participants, respectively.

Regarding this clone: Its binding antigen is unknown. No quality values exist for individual bases; no much larger clone is one base distant.

V loses 7 bases, J loses 2 bases, and the germline ends lie 18 bases apart. The CDR3 runs 17 residues from the cysteine to the phenylalanine. CDR3 DNA only is kept here, 51 bases in frame from base 1. Per the germline V gene (reference sequence), SEHNR is the CDR1 and FQNEAQ is the CDR2. The CDR3 regions of human TCRbeta chains were analyzed by immunosequencing. The paper's processing steps were these. TCRs in the repertoires were compared against a reference library of SARS-CoV-2-specific TCRs that had been generated with the MIRA antigen-specificity platform. Breadth meant the fraction of unique TCRs that were SARS-CoV-2-associated, whereas depth meant the fraction of total T cells that were SARS-CoV-2-associated. Using the MIRA data, each spike-specific TCR was mapped to the spike region that the TCR reacts to and placed in a CD4 or CD8 class. Log10-transformed breadth and depth values were compared by one-way ANOVA with Sidak's multiple comparisons tests. The clones in this table, taken by TCRdb from immuneACCESS, are in-frame only. Not every clone is retained; where verified, under half of the shortfall comes from an unresolved V gene, and the cause of the rest is unknown. The V and J calls and clone size were taken over from that table, and D and trimming were inferred from the DNA. Recorded for this sample are about 120,000 clones; about 92% of them occurred a single time. The top ten clones comprise about 5% of the sample.

Points the paper makes about the study in general: Conclusions about previously exposed vaccinees were limited because only six AZD1222 recipients were SARS-CoV-2 seropositive at baseline. No day 14 peak-response samples were available, so repertoires were characterized only after the peak T cell response. After two AZD1222 doses, spike-specific TCR breadth and depth were significantly higher than at day 0 and than in MenACWY recipients. Nearly half of unique spike-specific TCRs reportedly recognized epitopes outside regions mutated in the B.1.351 and B.1.1.7 variants. Participants were mostly white British and included more females than males, and it was suggested by the authors that clonal diversity may have been underestimated. The whole spike protein was spanned by vaccine-associated CD4 TCRs, and dominant responses were seen in regions 160-218 and 743-854. The 56-69-year group was small, and its depth increase did not reach significance, likely because of low power.

The intended sense of this specimen's time point label: about 28 days (+/-7) after the second vaccine dose. AZD1222 recipients whose second dose came at about 4 weeks and those whose second dose came at about 12 weeks were combined into one group, since spike-specific TCR depth and breadth did not differ between the two schedules. Vaccinee samples came from UK trials COV001 and COV002, including a single-blind randomized controlled phase 2/3 trial of AZD1222 (ChAdOx1 nCoV-19) in healthy adults. For TCRbeta chain sequencing, PBMC samples were collected from trial participants at day 0 and at day 28 after the second dose.

Here the chain combines TRBV7-9 and TRBJ2-6; a confident D gene designation cannot be given. This sample comprised peripheral blood, obtained 28 days after the second AZD1222 dose. The receptor was derived from an adult who received the AZD1222 COVID-19 vaccine. The nucleotides are TGTGCCAGCACCGAGAGCCCACAGCCGGCTGGGGCCAACGTCCTGACTTTC. Its protein reads: CASTESPQPAGANVLTF.